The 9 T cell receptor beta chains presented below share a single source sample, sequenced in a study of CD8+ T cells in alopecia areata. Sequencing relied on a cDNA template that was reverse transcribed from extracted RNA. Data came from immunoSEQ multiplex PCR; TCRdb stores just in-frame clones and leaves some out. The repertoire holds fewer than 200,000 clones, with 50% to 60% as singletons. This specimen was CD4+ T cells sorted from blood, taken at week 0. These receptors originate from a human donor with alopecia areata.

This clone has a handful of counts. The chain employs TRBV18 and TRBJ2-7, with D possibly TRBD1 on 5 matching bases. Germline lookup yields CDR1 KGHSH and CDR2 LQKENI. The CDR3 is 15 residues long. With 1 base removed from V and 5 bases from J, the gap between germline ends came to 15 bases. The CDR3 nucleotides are TGTGCCAGCTCACCACTGTCAGGGCCCGACAACGAGCAGTACTTC. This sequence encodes CASSPLSGPDNEQYF.

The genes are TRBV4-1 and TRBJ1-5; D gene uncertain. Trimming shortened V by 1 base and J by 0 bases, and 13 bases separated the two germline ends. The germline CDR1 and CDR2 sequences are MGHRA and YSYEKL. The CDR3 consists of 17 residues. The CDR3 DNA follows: TGCGCCAGCAGCCAAGTGGTTAGTCCCAATAGCAATCAGCCCCAGCATTTT. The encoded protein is CASSQVVSPNSNQPQHF.

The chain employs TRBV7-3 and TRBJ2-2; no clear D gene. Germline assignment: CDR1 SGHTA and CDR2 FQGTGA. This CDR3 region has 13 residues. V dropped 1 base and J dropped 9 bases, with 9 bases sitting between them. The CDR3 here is CASSLILNRELFF. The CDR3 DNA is TGTGCCAGCAGCTTAATACTAAACCGGGAGCTGTTTTTT.

CDR3 amino acids: CTSSQGRTDANSPLHF. The DNA of the CDR3 is TGCACCAGCAGCCAAGGTCGTACGGATGCTAATTCACCCCTCCACTTT. V gene TRBV1 combines with J gene TRBJ1-6. TRBV1 is an annotated pseudogene. CDR3 length: 16 residues.

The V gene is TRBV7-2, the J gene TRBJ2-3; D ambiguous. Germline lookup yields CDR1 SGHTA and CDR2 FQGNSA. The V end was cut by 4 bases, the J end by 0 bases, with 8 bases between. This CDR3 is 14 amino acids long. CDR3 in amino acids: CASSSGYSTDTQYF. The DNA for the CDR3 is TGTGCCAGCAGCTCAGGATACAGCACAGATACGCAGTATTTT.

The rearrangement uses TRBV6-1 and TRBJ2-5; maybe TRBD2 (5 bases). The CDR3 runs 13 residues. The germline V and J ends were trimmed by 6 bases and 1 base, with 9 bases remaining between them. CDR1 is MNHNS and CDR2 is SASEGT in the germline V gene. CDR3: CASRRLRQETQYF. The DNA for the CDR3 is TGTGCCAGCAGAAGACTACGCCAAGAGACCCAGTACTTC.

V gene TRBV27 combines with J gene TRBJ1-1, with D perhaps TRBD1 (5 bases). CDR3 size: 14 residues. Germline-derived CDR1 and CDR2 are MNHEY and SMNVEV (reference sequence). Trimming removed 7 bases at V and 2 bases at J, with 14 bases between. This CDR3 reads CASIRGPSNTEAFF. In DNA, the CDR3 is TGTGCCAGCATTAGGGGTCCAAGTAACACTGAAGCTTTCTTT.

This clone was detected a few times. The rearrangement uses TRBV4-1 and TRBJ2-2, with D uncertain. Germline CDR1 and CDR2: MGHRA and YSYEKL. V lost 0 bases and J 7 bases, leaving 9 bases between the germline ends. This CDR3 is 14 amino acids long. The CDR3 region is CASSQDIDIGELFF. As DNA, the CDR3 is TGCGCCAGCAGCCAAGATATCGATATCGGGGAGCTGTTTTTT.

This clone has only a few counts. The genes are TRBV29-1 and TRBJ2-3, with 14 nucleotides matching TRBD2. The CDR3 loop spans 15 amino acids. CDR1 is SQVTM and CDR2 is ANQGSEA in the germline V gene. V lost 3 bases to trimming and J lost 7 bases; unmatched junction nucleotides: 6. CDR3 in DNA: TGCAGCGTTGAGCCGACTAGCGGGGGGGCCAATACGCAGTATTTT. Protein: CSVEPTSGGANTQYF.